The rows below give T cell receptor beta chains drawn from one sample of a study of shared clonotypes between healthy human individuals. Repertoires were generated with immunoSEQ multiplex PCR, while TCRdb's copy carries only in-frame clones and drops some. The data hold 450,000 to 500,000 clones, with roughly 80% observed a single time. Specimen: PBMCs. These receptors came from a woman aged 40 to 50 in good health. Some clones in this sample may be carry-over from other donors' samples. The CDR3 runs from the conserved cysteine through the conserved F or W. The D gene is left open where the match is weak. Size is stated for part of the rows, as once, few or many counts, or as a class when the clone is expanded.

abundance	v_gene	j_gene	d_gene	CDR3aa	CDR3nt
-	TRBV28	TRBJ2-2	-	CASSLYTGVDTGELFF	TGTGCCAGCAGTTTATACACGGGCGTGGACACCGGGGAGCTGTTTTTT
-	TRBV29-1	TRBJ1-1	-	CSVTADSLTEAFF	TGCAGCGTTACCGCGGACAGCTTAACTGAAGCTTTCTTT
-	TRBV5-1	TRBJ1-1	-	CASREMMNTEAFF	TGCGCCAGCAGGGAGATGATGAACACTGAAGCTTTCTTT
-	TRBV11-1	TRBJ2-2	TRBD2	CASSSRPSGGTGELFF	TGTGCCAGCAGCTCCCGGCCTAGCGGGGGCACCGGGGAGCTGTTTTTT
-	TRBV15	TRBJ2-2	TRBD2	CATSVAGGGGELFF	TGTGCCACCAGCGTAGCGGGAGGGGGCGGGGAGCTGTTTTTT
-	TRBV4-1	TRBJ2-7	-	CASSQVALMGYEQYF	TGCGCCAGCAGCCAAGTGGCACTGATGGGGTACGAGCAGTACTTC
-	TRBV7-3	TRBJ2-1	TRBD2	CASSLRFSSGVGEQFF	TGTGCCAGCAGCTTAAGATTCTCTAGCGGGGTTGGTGAGCAGTTCTTC
medium-sized	TRBV25-1	TRBJ1-4	TRBD1	CASSEYTGGNEKLFF	TGTGCCAGCAGTGAATATACAGGGGGAAATGAAAAACTGTTTTTT
many	TRBV7-2	TRBJ2-3	TRBD2	CASSSEPSGSKGDTQYF	TGTGCCAGCAGCTCGGAGCCTAGCGGGAGTAAAGGGGATACGCAGTATTTT
-	TRBV15	TRBJ2-2	TRBD2	CATRDRDYNTGELFF	TGTGCCACCCGAGACCGGGACTACAACACCGGGGAGCTGTTTTTT
-	TRBV10-3	TRBJ2-5	TRBD1	CAITRDRARGTQYF	TGTGCCATCACAAGGGACAGGGCCCGGGGGACCCAGTACTTC
few	TRBV27	TRBJ2-7	-	CASTPGIADTSYEQYF	TGTGCCAGCACCCCCGGTATAGCGGACACCTCCTACGAGCAGTACTTC
-	TRBV7-2	TRBJ2-2	TRBD2	CASSTSGNTGELFF	TGTGCCAGCAGCACTAGCGGTAACACCGGGGAGCTGTTTTTT
once	TRBV7-8	TRBJ2-1	-	CASTQQEVQFF	TGTGCCAGCACCCAACAAGAGGTGCAGTTCTTC
once	TRBV4-3	TRBJ2-3	-	CASSQGGRSATDTQYF	TGCGCCAGCAGCCAAGGAGGGAGATCCGCCACAGATACGCAGTATTTT
-	TRBV30	TRBJ1-1	-	CAWSPFGFGVLGNTEAFF	TGTGCCTGGAGTCCCTTCGGCTTTGGTGTGTTAGGTAACACTGAAGCTTTCTTT
-	TRBV9	TRBJ2-1	TRBD2	CASSVAGGNNEQFF	TGTGCCAGCAGCGTAGCGGGGGGAAACAATGAGCAGTTCTTC
once	TRBV5-1	TRBJ2-5	TRBD2	CASSTTSGRETQYF	TGCGCCAGCAGCACAACTAGCGGGCGGGAGACCCAGTACTTC
-	TRBV7-3	TRBJ2-1	-	CASSLIPGNEQFF	TGTGCCAGCAGCTTAATTCCTGGAAATGAGCAGTTCTTC
-	TRBV2	TRBJ2-2	-	CAIPKAGQRNTGELFF	TGTGCCATCCCCAAAGCGGGACAGAGGAACACCGGGGAGCTGTTTTTT
many	TRBV7-3	TRBJ2-1	TRBD2	CASSPGLAGADEQFF	TGTGCCAGCAGTCCCGGACTAGCGGGAGCCGATGAGCAGTTCTTC
-	TRBV10-3	TRBJ2-7	-	CAISERGNEQYF	TGTGCCATCAGCGAAAGGGGCAACGAGCAGTACTTC
-	TRBV6-5	TRBJ2-3	-	CASRLQDTQYF	TGTGCCAGCAGGCTTCAAGATACGCAGTATTTT
-	TRBV4-2	TRBJ2-3	TRBD2	CASSQVRAGGSDTQYF	TGTGCCAGCAGCCAAGTACGAGCGGGAGGTTCAGATACGCAGTATTTT
-	TRBV6-5	TRBJ2-1	TRBD2	CASRKAGGNNEQFF	TGTGCCAGCAGGAAAGCGGGGGGAAACAATGAGCAGTTCTTC
-	TRBV7-2	TRBJ1-1	-	CASIFRDNTEAFF	TGTGCCAGCATTTTTCGAGACAACACTGAAGCTTTCTTT
-	TRBV2	TRBJ2-7	-	CASSEAGFSGYEQYF	TGTGCCAGCAGTGAAGCTGGGTTTAGCGGTTACGAGCAGTACTTC
few	TRBV10-3	TRBJ1-1	TRBD1	CAIRDSYTEAFF	TGTGCCATTCGGGACAGCTACACTGAAGCTTTCTTT
-	TRBV28	TRBJ1-5	-	CASSFENQPQHF	TGTGCCAGCAGTTTCGAGAATCAGCCCCAGCATTTT
-	TRBV2	TRBJ2-5	-	CASSEAHETQYF	TGTGCCAGCAGTGAAGCGCATGAGACCCAGTACTTC
-	TRBV2	TRBJ2-1	-	CASSEAKNNEQFF	TGTGCCAGCAGTGAAGCGAAGAACAATGAGCAGTTCTTC
-	TRBV9	TRBJ2-7	TRBD1	CASSASGTGYEQYF	TGTGCCAGCAGCGCTTCCGGGACAGGGTACGAGCAGTACTTC
once	TRBV9	TRBJ1-1	-	CASSPTGRLNTEAFF	TGTGCCAGCAGCCCGACGGGCCGTCTGAACACTGAAGCTTTCTTT
-	TRBV18	TRBJ1-5	-	CASSPGAQPQHF	TGTGCCAGCTCACCGGGGGCACAGCCCCAGCATTTT
-	TRBV30	TRBJ1-5	-	CAWSGSSNQPQHF	TGTGCCTGGAGTGGGAGTAGCAATCAGCCCCAGCATTTT
-	TRBV4-3	TRBJ2-2	-	CASSQDTGTGELFF	TGCGCCAGCAGCCAAGATACGGGGACCGGGGAGCTGTTTTTT
once	TRBV30	TRBJ2-1	TRBD2	CAWRPRTSFPYNEQFF	TGTGCCTGGAGACCCCGGACTAGCTTCCCCTACAATGAGCAGTTCTTC
-	TRBV28	TRBJ2-5	-	CASSPARDVQETQYF	TGTGCCAGCAGTCCCGCCAGGGACGTCCAAGAGACCCAGTACTTC
-	TRBV21-1	TRBJ1-5	-	CASNSGRHSNQPQHF	TGTGCCAGCAATAGTGGGAGGCATAGCAATCAGCCCCAGCATTTT
-	TRBV6-6	TRBJ1-1	-	CASTYSGEVEAFF	TGTGCCAGCACCTACTCGGGTGAAGTAGAAGCTTTCTTT
-	TRBV6-5	TRBJ2-3	-	CASSLGWPNTQYF	TGTGCCAGCAGCCTAGGATGGCCAAATACGCAGTATTTT
many	TRBV19	TRBJ2-1	-	CASSIGTPSYNEQFF	TGTGCCAGTAGTATCGGGACTCCCTCCTACAATGAGCAGTTCTTC
-	TRBV15	TRBJ2-1	-	CATSRDLNWEQFF	TGTGCCACCAGCAGAGACCTAAACTGGGAGCAGTTCTTC
-	TRBV20-1	TRBJ2-5	-	CSARVPRTQYF	TGCAGTGCTAGAGTCCCCCGGACCCAGTACTTC
-	TRBV28	TRBJ2-7	-	CASSLTTTYEQYF	TGTGCCAGCAGTTTAACCACAACCTACGAGCAGTACTTC
-	TRBV19	TRBJ2-7	-	CASILTGWRSSYEQYF	TGTGCCAGTATACTGACGGGGTGGCGAAGCTCCTACGAGCAGTACTTC
-	TRBV2	TRBJ2-7	-	CASRTGAYEQYF	TGTGCCAGCCGAACGGGAGCCTACGAGCAGTACTTC
-	TRBV12-5	TRBJ2-3	-	CASGSDRSTDTQYF	TGTGCTAGTGGGTCGGACAGAAGCACAGATACGCAGTATTTT
-	TRBV9	TRBJ2-7	-	CASSVDDRFEQYF	TGTGCCAGCAGCGTAGATGACAGGTTTGAGCAGTACTTC
-	TRBV6-1	TRBJ1-2	-	CASSVGGRGYTF	TGTGCCAGCAGTGTGGGGGGGCGCGGCTACACCTTC
-	TRBV9	TRBJ2-7	-	CASSAGQSSGHEQYF	TGTGCCAGCAGCGCTGGACAGTCCTCCGGGCACGAGCAGTACTTC
-	TRBV4-2	TRBJ2-1	-	CASSNKGRLVDNEQFF	TGTGCCAGCAGCAACAAGGGGCGGCTAGTCGACAATGAGCAGTTCTTC
-	TRBV29-1	TRBJ1-1	TRBD1	CSAGQGAQTEAFF	TGCAGCGCCGGACAGGGGGCGCAGACTGAAGCTTTCTTT
-	TRBV14	TRBJ2-1	-	CASSQDMGYEQFF	TGTGCCAGCAGCCAAGATATGGGGTATGAGCAGTTCTTC
-	TRBV7-2	TRBJ2-7	TRBD1	CASSLSTGQVYEQYF	TGTGCCAGCAGCTTATCGACCGGACAGGTATACGAGCAGTACTTC
-	TRBV6-1	TRBJ1-6	-	CASRPDGSNSPLHF	TGTGCCAGCAGGCCGGATGGGTCGAATTCACCCCTCCACTTT
-	TRBV7-2	TRBJ2-7	-	CASSLEFRADEQYF	TGTGCCAGCAGCTTAGAATTCAGGGCCGACGAGCAGTACTTC
-	TRBV29-1	TRBJ2-5	-	CSVSPQEKKETQYF	TGCAGCGTCTCACCCCAGGAGAAAAAAGAGACCCAGTACTTC
-	TRBV23-1	TRBJ1-1	-	CAPYPRRQRRATEAFF	TGCGCCCCATACCCCCGACGCCAACGTCGAGCCACTGAAGCTTTCTTT